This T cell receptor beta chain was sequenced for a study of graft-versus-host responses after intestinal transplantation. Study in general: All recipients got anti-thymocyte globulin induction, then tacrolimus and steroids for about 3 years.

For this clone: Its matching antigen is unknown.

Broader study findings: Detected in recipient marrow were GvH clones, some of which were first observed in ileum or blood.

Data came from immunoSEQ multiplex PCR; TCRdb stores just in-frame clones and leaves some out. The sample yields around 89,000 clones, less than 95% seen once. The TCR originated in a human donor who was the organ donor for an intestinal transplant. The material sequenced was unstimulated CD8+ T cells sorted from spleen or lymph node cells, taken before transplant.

CDR3 region: CASSVVGGANNEQFF. For the CDR3, the DNA is TGTGCCAGCAGCGTAGTAGGGGGCGCAAACAATGAGCAGTTCTTC. V is TRBV9 and J is TRBJ2-1, with 7 bases matching TRBD1. Unmatched junction bases numbered 5, after V lost 0 bases and J lost 5 bases. The CDR3 has 15 residues. CDR1 is SGDLS and CDR2 is YYNGEE in the germline V gene.